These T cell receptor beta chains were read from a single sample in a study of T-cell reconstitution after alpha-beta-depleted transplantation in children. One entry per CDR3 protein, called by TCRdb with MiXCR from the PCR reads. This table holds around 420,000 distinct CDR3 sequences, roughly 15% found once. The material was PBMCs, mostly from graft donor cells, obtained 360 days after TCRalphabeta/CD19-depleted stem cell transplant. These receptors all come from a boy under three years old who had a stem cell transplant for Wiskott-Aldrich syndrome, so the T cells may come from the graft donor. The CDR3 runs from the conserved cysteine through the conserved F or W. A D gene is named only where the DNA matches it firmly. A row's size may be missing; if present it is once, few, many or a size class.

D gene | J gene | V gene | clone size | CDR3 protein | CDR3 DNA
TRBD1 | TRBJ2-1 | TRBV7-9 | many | CASSIRTGMSEQFF | TGTGCCAGCAGCATACGGACAGGGATGAGTGAGCAGTTCTTC
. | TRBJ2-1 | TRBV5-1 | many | CASSFFQKNEQFF | TGCGCCAGCAGCTTTTTCCAGAAGAATGAGCAGTTCTTC
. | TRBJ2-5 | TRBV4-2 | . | CASSQDSSQETQYF | TGTGCCAGCAGCCAAGATTCCAGCCAAGAGACCCAGTACTTC
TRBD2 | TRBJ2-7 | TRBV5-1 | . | CASSAGGGRYEQYF | TGCGCCAGCAGCGCGGGGGGTGGACGGTACGAGCAGTACTTC
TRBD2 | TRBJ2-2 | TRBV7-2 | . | CASSVTSGTTGELFF | TGTGCCAGCAGCGTTACTAGCGGCACCACCGGGGAGCTGTTTTTT
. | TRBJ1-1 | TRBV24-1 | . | CATWGGADTEAFF | TGTGCCACCTGGGGTGGGGCCGACACTGAAGCTTTCTTT
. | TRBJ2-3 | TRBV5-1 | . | CASRGGILTDTQYF | TGCGCCAGCAGAGGAGGGATCTTAACAGATACGCAGTATTTT
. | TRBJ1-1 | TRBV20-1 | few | CSARVGNWVEAFF | TGCAGTGCTAGAGTAGGGAACTGGGTTGAAGCTTTCTTT
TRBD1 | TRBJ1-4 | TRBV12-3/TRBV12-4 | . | CASSFGTATSF | TGTGCCAGCAGTTTCGGGACAGCCACATCTTTT
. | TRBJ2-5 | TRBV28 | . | CASSLRQVGRETQYF | TGTGCCAGCAGTTTGCGACAGGTTGGGAGAGAGACCCAGTACTTC
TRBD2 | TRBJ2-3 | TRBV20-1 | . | CSAQSGRHTDTQYF | TGCAGTGCCCAGAGCGGGAGACACACAGATACGCAGTATTTT
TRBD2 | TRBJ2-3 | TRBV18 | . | CASSPLSFAGDRPGTDTQYF | TGTGCCAGCTCACCACTCTCATTTGCGGGAGATCGTCCTGGCACAGATACGCAGTATTTT
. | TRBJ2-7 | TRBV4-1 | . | CASSQDTDREQYF | TGCGCCAGCAGCCAAGATACAGACAGGGAGCAGTACTTC
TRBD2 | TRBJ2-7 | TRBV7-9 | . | CASSLAPRLAGSYEQYF | TGTGCCAGCAGCTTAGCCCCCAGACTAGCGGGGAGCTACGAGCAGTACTTC
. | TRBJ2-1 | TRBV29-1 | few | CSVLSLGGAWRDSYNEQFF | TGCAGCGTCCTCTCATTAGGCGGGGCGTGGCGGGACTCCTACAATGAGCAGTTCTTC
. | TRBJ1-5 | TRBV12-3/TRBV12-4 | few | CASSSWGAYSNQPQHF | TGTGCCAGCAGTTCCTGGGGGGCATATAGCAATCAGCCCCAGCATTTT
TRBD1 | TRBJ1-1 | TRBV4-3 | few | CASSQESPGGVGEAFF | TGCGCCAGCAGCCAAGAATCCCCAGGGGGCGTAGGTGAAGCTTTCTTT
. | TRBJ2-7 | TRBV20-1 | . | CSAREGRPYPPYEQYF | TGCAGTGCTAGAGAGGGGAGGCCTTATCCACCCTACGAGCAGTACTTC
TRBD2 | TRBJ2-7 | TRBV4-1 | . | CASSLLAGGNYEQYF | TGCGCCAGCAGCCTACTAGCGGGGGGTAACTACGAGCAGTACTTC
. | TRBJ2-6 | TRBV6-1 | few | CASRGTGPNSGANVLTF | TGTGCCAGCAGGGGAACAGGGCCCAACTCTGGGGCCAACGTCCTGACTTTC
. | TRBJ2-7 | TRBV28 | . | CASSLGGNSYEQYF | TGTGCCAGCAGTTTAGGGGGAAACTCCTACGAGCAGTACTTC
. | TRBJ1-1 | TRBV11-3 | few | CASSPRQVNTEAFF | TGTGCCAGCAGCCCAAGACAGGTCAACACTGAAGCTTTCTTT
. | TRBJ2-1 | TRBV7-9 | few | CASSPSWKFSYNEQFF | TGTGCCAGCAGCCCATCATGGAAATTCTCCTACAATGAGCAGTTCTTC
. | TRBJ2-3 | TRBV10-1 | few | CASSDQGNTDTQYF | TGCGCCAGCAGTGACCAGGGGAACACAGATACGCAGTATTTT
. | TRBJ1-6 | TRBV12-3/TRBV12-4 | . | CASTPDTASPLHF | TGTGCCAGCACCCCGGACACGGCTTCACCCCTCCACTTT
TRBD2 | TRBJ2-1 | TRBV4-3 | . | CASTPLAGGEVAEQFF | TGCGCCAGCACCCCGTTGGCGGGAGGGGAAGTTGCTGAGCAGTTCTTC
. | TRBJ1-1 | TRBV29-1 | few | CSVQAGGMNTEAFF | TGCAGCGTCCAAGCCGGGGGCATGAACACTGAAGCTTTCTTT
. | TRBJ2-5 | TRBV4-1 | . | CASSHRMWETQYF | TGCGCCAGCAGCCACAGGATGTGGGAGACCCAGTACTTC
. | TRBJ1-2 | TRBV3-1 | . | CASSQPSVGEGMWRGYTF | TGTGCCAGCAGCCAACCGTCAGTTGGTGAGGGTATGTGGCGGGGCTACACCTTC
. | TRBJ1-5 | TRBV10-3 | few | CAISEVVGQPQHF | TGTGCCATCAGTGAGGTAGTAGGACAGCCCCAGCATTTT
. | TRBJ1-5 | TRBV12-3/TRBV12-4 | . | CASSWDGDQPQHF | TGTGCCAGCAGTTGGGACGGCGATCAGCCCCAGCATTTT
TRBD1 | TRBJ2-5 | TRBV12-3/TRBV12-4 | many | CASTLFLGGQGQETQYF | TGTGCCAGCACCTTATTCCTGGGGGGACAGGGTCAAGAGACCCAGTACTTC
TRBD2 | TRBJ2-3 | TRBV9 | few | CASSIGTSGNTDTQYF | TGTGCCAGCAGCATAGGTACTAGCGGAAACACAGATACGCAGTATTTT
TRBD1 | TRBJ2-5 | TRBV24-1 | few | CATSDSHRQGEETQYF | TGTGCCACCAGTGATTCCCATAGACAGGGAGAAGAGACCCAGTACTTC
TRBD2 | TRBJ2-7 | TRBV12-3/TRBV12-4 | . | CASSLALGLVYEQYF | TGTGCCAGCAGTTTAGCGCTCGGACTAGTCTACGAGCAGTACTTC
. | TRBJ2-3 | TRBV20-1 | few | CSASRDIATDTQYF | TGCAGTGCTAGTCGGGACATCGCCACAGATACGCAGTATTTT
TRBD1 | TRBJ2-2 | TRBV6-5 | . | CASSPYLGQMNTGELFF | TGTGCCAGCAGTCCTTACTTGGGACAGATGAACACCGGGGAGCTGTTTTTT
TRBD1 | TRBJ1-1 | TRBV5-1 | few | CASSYTGTGQSEAFF | TGCGCCAGCAGCTATACCGGGACAGGGCAGTCTGAAGCTTTCTTT
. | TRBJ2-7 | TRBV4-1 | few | CASSQGPLIYEQYF | TGCGCCAGCAGCCAAGGGCCCCTAATCTACGAGCAGTACTTC
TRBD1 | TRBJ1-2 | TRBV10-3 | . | CAIMRTGVDYGYTF | TGTGCCATCATGAGGACAGGGGTTGACTATGGCTACACCTTC
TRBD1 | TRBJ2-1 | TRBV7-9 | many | CASSLVFWTGEQFF | TGTGCCAGCAGCTTAGTCTTCTGGACAGGGGAGCAGTTCTTC
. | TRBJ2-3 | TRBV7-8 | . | CASSYIRGITDTQYF | TGTGCCAGCAGCTACATCCGGGGGATCACAGATACGCAGTATTTT
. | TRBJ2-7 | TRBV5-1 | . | CVSSFREGSYEQYF | TGCGTCAGCAGCTTCCGGGAAGGGTCTTACGAGCAGTACTTC
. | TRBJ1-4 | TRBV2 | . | CTSSLWGTSFRKLFF | TGTACCAGCAGTTTGTGGGGTACCTCGTTTCGAAAACTGTTTTTT
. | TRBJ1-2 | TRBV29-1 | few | CSVVRGSTGWGYTF | TGCAGCGTTGTAAGGGGATCGACGGGATGGGGCTACACCTTC
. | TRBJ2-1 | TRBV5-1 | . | CASRDIRFREQFF | TGCGCCAGCAGGGACATCAGGTTTAGGGAGCAGTTCTTC
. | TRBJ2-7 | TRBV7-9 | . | CASSSPGLGTYEQYF | TGTGCCAGCAGCTCTCCGGGACTTGGGACCTACGAGCAGTACTTC
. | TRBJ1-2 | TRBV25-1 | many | CASSAGKSSGYTF | TGTGCCAGCAGCGCTGGGAAGTCATCGGGCTACACCTTC
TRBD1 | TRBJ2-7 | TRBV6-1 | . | CASNRQGAIYEQYF | TGTGCCAGCAATCGGCAGGGGGCGATCTACGAGCAGTACTTC
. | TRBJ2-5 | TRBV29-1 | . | CSVEGGAGTETQYF | TGCAGCGTTGAAGGGGGGGCGGGAACGGAGACCCAGTACTTC
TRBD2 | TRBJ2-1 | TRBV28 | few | CASSLAGGGSYNEQFF | TGTGCCAGCAGTTTAGCGGGGGGAGGCTCCTACAATGAGCAGTTCTTC
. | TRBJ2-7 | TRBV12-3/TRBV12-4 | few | CASSTLRYSYEQYF | TGTGCCAGCAGCACCCTCAGATACTCCTACGAGCAGTACTTC
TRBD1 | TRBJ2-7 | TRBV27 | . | CASSLRQGGPYEQYF | TGTGCCAGCAGTCTAAGACAGGGGGGCCCCTACGAGCAGTACTTC
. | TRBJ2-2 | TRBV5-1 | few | CASSWLFANTGELFF | TGCGCCAGCAGCTGGCTGTTCGCGAACACCGGGGAGCTGTTTTTT
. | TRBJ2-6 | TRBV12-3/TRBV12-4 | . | CASTTRTRGASTSGANVLTF | TGTGCCAGCACAACAAGGACCAGGGGAGCCTCTACCTCTGGGGCCAACGTCCTGACTTTC
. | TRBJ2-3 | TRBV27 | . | CASRTLLARGTDTQYF | TGTGCCAGCAGAACCCTACTAGCAAGGGGCACAGATACGCAGTATTTT
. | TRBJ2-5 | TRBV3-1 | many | CASSQSRSYPSLETQYF | TGTGCCAGCAGCCAATCACGTAGCTACCCTTCTTTAGAGACCCAGTACTTC